This is a list of T cell receptor beta chains from one sample in a study of cytomegalovirus exposure and HLA in healthy donors. Clones were sequenced by immunoSEQ multiplex PCR, and TCRdb holds only the in-frame ones, with some missing. The data contain some 150,000 clones, over 75% of them singletons. Sequenced: PBMCs. Receptor source: a man aged 25 to 45 in good health and CMV-seropositive. Both conserved end residues are part of each CDR3. The D gene is left open where the match is weak. The listing skips clone size in some rows; elsewhere it reads once, few, many or a size class.

size | D | J | V | DNA | CDR3
NA | TRBD1 | TRBJ2-1 | TRBV11-3 | TGTGCCAGCAGCCCCGTCTGGGACAGCTCCTACAATGAGCAGTTCTTC | CASSPVWDSSYNEQFF
NA | NA | TRBJ2-1 | TRBV18 | TGTGCCAGCTCATCTTTTCTAACTGACTACAATGAGCAGTTCTTC | CASSSFLTDYNEQFF
NA | TRBD1 | TRBJ1-5 | TRBV28 | TGTGCCAGCAGTTTTAGGGGGACAGGGAATCAGCCCCAGCATTTT | CASSFRGTGNQPQHF
NA | TRBD1 | TRBJ2-7 | TRBV7-8 | TGTGCCAGCAGCTTAGCGCTGGGACAGACTACCTACGAGCAGTACTTC | CASSLALGQTTYEQYF
NA | NA | TRBJ1-3 | TRBV4-1 | TGCGCCAGCAGCCAAGTGCACGGCTCTGGAAACACCATATATTTT | CASSQVHGSGNTIYF
NA | NA | TRBJ2-7 | TRBV6-5 | TGTGCCAGCAGCCTAAAATCCGGGTCTTCGAGCGAGCAGTACTTC | CASSLKSGSSSEQYF
NA | NA | TRBJ1-2 | TRBV19 | TGTGCCAGTAGTAAACCGGGACACTTCTATGGCTACACCTTC | CASSKPGHFYGYTF
few | NA | TRBJ2-2 | TRBV28 | TGTGCCAGCAGTTCCCTTGACACGAACACCGGGGAGCTGTTTTTT | CASSSLDTNTGELFF
NA | TRBD1 | TRBJ1-1 | TRBV6-1 | TGTGCCAGCAGTATAACCGGGACAGGGAACACTGAAGCTTTCTTT | CASSITGTGNTEAFF
NA | TRBD2 | TRBJ2-2 | TRBV4-2 | TGTGCCAGCAGCGAACGCATGAAGGCTAGCGGGCCCGGGGAGCTGTTTTTT | CASSERMKASGPGELFF
NA | TRBD2 | TRBJ2-7 | TRBV4-3 | TGCGCCAGCAGCTGGACGGCAGCGGGGGAGTGGGAGCAGTACTTC | CASSWTAAGEWEQYF
NA | NA | TRBJ2-3 | TRBV7-9 | TGTGCCGGTGCGAAGGGGAGCACAGATACGCAGTATTTT | CAGAKGSTDTQYF
NA | TRBD2 | TRBJ2-1 | TRBV9 | TGTGCCAGCAGCGTATTTATTGGGGGGACTAGCGGGGGGCCCAGCTCCTACAATGAGCAGTTCTTC | CASSVFIGGTSGGPSSYNEQFF
once | NA | TRBJ1-5 | TRBV27 | TGTGCCAGCAGTTTATCAGGGCGAGGGCAGCCCCAGCATTTT | CASSLSGRGQPQHF
NA | NA | TRBJ1-5 | TRBV28 | TGTGCCAGCAGTTTTGAGGGCATTCAGCCCCAGCATTTT | CASSFEGIQPQHF
NA | NA | TRBJ2-7 | TRBV6-5 | TGTGCCAGCACCCCGCCGGGGGGCGGCGAGCAGTACTTC | CASTPPGGGEQYF
NA | NA | TRBJ1-1 | TRBV5-1 | TGCGCCAGCAGCTTGTTCGGCGGGCCCGGGCGGACTGAAGCTTTCTTT | CASSLFGGPGRTEAFF
NA | NA | TRBJ2-1 | TRBV6-5 | TGTGCCAGCGCCCGGCAGGGATCTGGCAATGAGCAGTTCTTC | CASARQGSGNEQFF
few | TRBD1 | TRBJ2-3 | TRBV5-4 | TGTGCCAGCAGCTACTGGGACAGAACAGATACGCAGTATTTT | CASSYWDRTDTQYF
NA | TRBD2 | TRBJ2-1 | TRBV5-4 | TGTGCCAGCAGCTTGGGCGGGAGGGGGAATGAGCAGTTCTTC | CASSLGGRGNEQFF
NA | NA | TRBJ2-7 | TRBV10-3 | TGTGCCATCGGCCAGTGGAGCGTGTACGAGCAGTACTTC | CAIGQWSVYEQYF
NA | NA | TRBJ2-4 | TRBV7-6 | TGTGCCAGCAGCTTCGGGGGGCCTATTCAGTACTTC | CASSFGGPIQYF
few | TRBD2 | TRBJ2-1 | TRBV11-2 | TGTGCCAGCAGCTTAGATCGACTAGCGGGAAATGAGCAGTTCTTC | CASSLDRLAGNEQFF
NA | NA | TRBJ2-3 | TRBV5-1 | TGCGCCAGCAGCTTGGCCTACCCCAGGGCAGATACGCAGTATTTT | CASSLAYPRADTQYF
NA | NA | TRBJ2-3 | TRBV4-3 | TGCGCCAGCAGCCAAGATCCAGGGAGGGATACGCAGTATTTT | CASSQDPGRDTQYF
NA | NA | TRBJ1-5 | TRBV7-9 | TGTGCCAGCAGCCCACAGGGTGACGGCAATCAGCCCCAGCATTTT | CASSPQGDGNQPQHF
few | TRBD1 | TRBJ2-5 | TRBV5-1 | TGCGCCAGCAGCACGGGGACAGCCCAAGAGACCCAGTACTTC | CASSTGTAQETQYF
few | NA | TRBJ1-5 | TRBV28 | TGTGCCAGCAGTTTAAGGCGGTCGAATCAGCCCCAGCATTTT | CASSLRRSNQPQHF
few | NA | TRBJ2-7 | TRBV2 | TGTGCCAGCAGTGAACGAGGCGCAGACAGAGCAAACTACGAGCAGTACTTC | CASSERGADRANYEQYF
few | NA | TRBJ1-2 | TRBV19 | TGTGCCAGTAGATTGAACGCAGTGGACTATGGCTACACCTTC | CASRLNAVDYGYTF
NA | NA | TRBJ1-1 | TRBV27 | TGTGCCACCGGACACCCAGAAGGCACTGAAGCTTTCTTT | CATGHPEGTEAFF
NA | NA | TRBJ1-1 | TRBV6-1 | TGTGCCAGCAGTGGCAGGGTGGTGGGCACTGAAGCTTTCTTT | CASSGRVVGTEAFF
NA | TRBD1 | TRBJ1-3 | TRBV6-4 | TGTGCCAGCAGTTCGGACAGGGGAGCCTCTGGAAACACCATATATTTT | CASSSDRGASGNTIYF
NA | TRBD1 | TRBJ2-5 | TRBV30 | TGTGCCTGGATCGCCCGAGGGACAGGGGTCGATAGCGAGACCCAGTACTTC | CAWIARGTGVDSETQYF
few | NA | TRBJ1-6 | TRBV7-9 | TGTGCCAGCAGCGACCATTTAGGGGCTGCCGGGAATTCACCCCTCCACTTT | CASSDHLGAAGNSPLHF
NA | TRBD2 | TRBJ2-7 | TRBV27 | TGTGCCAGCAGTTTATCATTGGGGGGGTCCTACGAGCAGTACTTC | CASSLSLGGSYEQYF
NA | NA | TRBJ1-5 | TRBV6-5 | TGTGCCAGCAGTTACAAACAGCCCTATAGCAATCAGCCCCAGCATTTT | CASSYKQPYSNQPQHF
NA | TRBD1 | TRBJ2-5 | TRBV11-1 | TGTGCCAGCAGTCCGGGACAGGGGGCTTCGGAGACCCAGTACTTC | CASSPGQGASETQYF
NA | NA | TRBJ2-7 | TRBV10-3 | TGTGCCATCGCGGGACGCAATTCCTACGAGCAGTACTTC | CAIAGRNSYEQYF
NA | TRBD1 | TRBJ1-2 | TRBV30 | TGTGCCTGGAGTCAGGGGGCCAACTATGGCTACACCTTC | CAWSQGANYGYTF
NA | NA | TRBJ2-7 | TRBV19 | TGTGCCAGTGGGGCGGGGTTGATCTACGAGCAGTACTTC | CASGAGLIYEQYF
NA | NA | TRBJ2-7 | TRBV7-2 | TGTGCCAGCAGCTTGACAGGCGCCTACGAGCAGTACTTC | CASSLTGAYEQYF
few | TRBD1 | TRBJ1-1 | TRBV28 | TGTGCCAGCAGCTTAGACAGGGAGGAAGCTTTCTTT | CASSLDREEAFF
many | TRBD1 | TRBJ1-4 | TRBV4-2 | TGTGCCAGCAGTTATGGACAGGGGTATGAAAAACTGTTTTTT | CASSYGQGYEKLFF
NA | NA | TRBJ2-1 | TRBV6-5 | TGTGCCAGCAGCGCAGACAGAAAGGGCTACAATGAGCAGTTCTTC | CASSADRKGYNEQFF
NA | NA | TRBJ1-5 | TRBV4-2 | TGTGCCAGCAGCCCCACCGGCCCCGAGGCAAATCAGCCCCAGCATTTT | CASSPTGPEANQPQHF
NA | TRBD1 | TRBJ1-2 | TRBV4-1 | TGCGCCAGCAGCCAAGACCTCCGGCCAGGGGGCGAGGGCTATGGCTACACCTTC | CASSQDLRPGGEGYGYTF
few | NA | TRBJ1-4 | TRBV28 | TGTGCCAGCAGTTTAACGGGCAGGGGTGTGACTAATGAAAAACTGTTTTTT | CASSLTGRGVTNEKLFF
few | TRBD2 | TRBJ2-2 | TRBV7-9 | TGTGCCAGCAGCCCCGCCCGGGACTACGACGGCACCGGGGAGCTGTTTTTT | CASSPARDYDGTGELFF
NA | TRBD1 | TRBJ2-1 | TRBV5-8 | TGTGCCAGCAGTCGGGACAGAATTACCTCGAGGATCTACAATGAGCAGTTCTTC | CASSRDRITSRIYNEQFF
NA | TRBD1 | TRBJ2-2 | TRBV7-9 | TGTTCCAGCCGGGACAGGAACACCGGGGAGCTGTTTTTT | CSSRDRNTGELFF
NA | TRBD1 | TRBJ1-2 | TRBV10-2 | TGCGCCAGCACCTCGGGACAGGGCTTATATGGCTACACCTTC | CASTSGQGLYGYTF
once | NA | TRBJ2-5 | TRBV11-2 | TGTGCCAGCAGGAGCACCTCACAAGAGACCCAGTACTTC | CASRSTSQETQYF
NA | TRBD1 | TRBJ1-1 | TRBV7-2 | TGTGCCAGCAGCTACCGAGGGGGCGCGAACACTGAAGCTTTCTTT | CASSYRGGANTEAFF
once | NA | TRBJ1-1 | TRBV7-2 | TGTGCCAGCAGCTTAAACAGGGCGATGAACACTGAAGCTTTCTTT | CASSLNRAMNTEAFF
NA | TRBD2 | TRBJ2-7 | TRBV6-1 | TGTGCCAGCAGTGAGGCCGGGACTAGCAGCTACGAGCAGTACTTC | CASSEAGTSSYEQYF
NA | TRBD1 | TRBJ2-1 | TRBV6-5 | TGTGCCAGCAGTCGCGACAGGGTAGGGGTCAATGAGCAGTTCTTC | CASSRDRVGVNEQFF
NA | NA | TRBJ2-7 | TRBV6-5 | TGTGCCAGCAGTCCCTACGCGACAAACATCTACGAGCAGTACTTC | CASSPYATNIYEQYF
NA | NA | TRBJ1-2 | TRBV5-8 | TGTGCCAGCAGCATAAGGACAAATGGCTACACCTTC | CASSIRTNGYTF